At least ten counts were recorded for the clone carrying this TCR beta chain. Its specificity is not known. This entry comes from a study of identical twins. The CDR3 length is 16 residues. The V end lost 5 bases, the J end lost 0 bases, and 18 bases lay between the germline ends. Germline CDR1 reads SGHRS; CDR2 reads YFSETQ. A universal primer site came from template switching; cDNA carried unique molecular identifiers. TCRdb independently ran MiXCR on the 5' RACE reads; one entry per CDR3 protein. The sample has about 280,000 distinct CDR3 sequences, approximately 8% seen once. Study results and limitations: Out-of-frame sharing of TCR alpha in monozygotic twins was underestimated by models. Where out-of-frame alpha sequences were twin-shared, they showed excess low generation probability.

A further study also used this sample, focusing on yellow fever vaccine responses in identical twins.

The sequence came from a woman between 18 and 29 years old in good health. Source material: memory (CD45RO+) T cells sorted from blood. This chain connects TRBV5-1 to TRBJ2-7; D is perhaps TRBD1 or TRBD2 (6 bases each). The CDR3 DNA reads TGCGCCAGCAGGATGGGGGCGGAGGGTAGCTCCTACGAGCAGTACTTC. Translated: CASRMGAEGSSYEQYF.